This TCR beta chain was sequenced during a study of T cell repertoires in cytomegalovirus infection. Study-level findings and limits: Predominance within the ex vivo response was attributable to HLA-C-restricted CMV-specific TCR beta clonotypes.

Germline V CDR1 and CDR2: DFQATT, SNEGSKA (reference sequence). This CDR3 region has 14 residues. Between the trimmed V and J ends, which lost 6 bases and 5 bases, there was a span of 19 bases. TCRdb fed the reads into MiXCR, producing one record per CDR3 protein. The sample contains more than 250,000 distinct CDR3 sequences, around 25% of which appear only once. To note about this clonotype: The target antigen is unknown.

Sequencing was performed on cultured PBMCs, taken from culture after CMV antigen stimulation. This receptor was identified in a human donor in good health (CMV status not recorded). Some clones in this sample may be carry-over from other donors' samples. V gene TRBV20-1 combines with J gene TRBJ2-5; a weak D match, TRBD2 (5 bases). The CDR3 bases are TGCAGTGCCCCTCGAGGGAGTAAATGGGAGACCCAGTACTTC. Translating it yields CSAPRGSKWETQYF.